The text below deals with one TCR beta chain. Gene names are mouse gene names. The CDR3 extends 4 residues past the end of the read, so its final part is completed from the germline J gene. cDNA prepared by RNA extraction and subsequent reverse transcription served as the template for sequencing. This table comes from immunoSEQ multiplex PCR, and its TCRdb copy is limited to in-frame clones, with some not included. The sample yields approximately 280,000 clones, without any singletons. Germline CDR1 is LGHNA and CDR2 is YNLKQL (reference sequence). CDR3 length equals 16 residues. The data originate from a study of CD8+ T cells in alopecia areata. Cutaneous lymph nodes were pooled and cells sorted by CD4, CD8alpha, NKG2D, NKG2ACE and more.

The sequenced sample consisted of CD4+ T cells sorted from a lymph node. The TCR comes from a C3H/HeJ mouse with alopecia areata. Strain MHC haplotype: H2-k. The chain has TRBV5 and TRBJ2-3; 9 bases map to TRBD2. The DNA read from the CDR3 is TGTGCCAGCAGCCAAGATAGCTGGGGGGGTTTAGAA. This encodes CASSQDSWGGLE. The whole CDR3 sequence reads CASSQDSWGGLETLYF.